The present T cell receptor (beta chain) was sequenced within a study of cytomegalovirus exposure and HLA in healthy donors. This clone appeared once. No antigen is known for it. General study points: For most TCR sequences rarity was the rule, although some public TCRs occurred in many donors.

PCR used 60 Vbeta primers and 13 Jbeta primers. Repertoires were generated with immunoSEQ multiplex PCR, while TCRdb's copy carries only in-frame clones and drops some. The table records about 50,000 clones, about 82% of them present only once. Though nominally healthy at sampling, donors likely had unrecorded immune exposures. CDR1 is SGHTA, CDR2 FQGNSA, per germline. This CDR3 spans 12 amino acids. Trimming stripped 3 bases from V and 7 bases from J, with 9 bases between. Sequencing was carried out using PBMCs. This TCR came from a man in his thirties or forties in good health and CMV-seronegative. The genes are TRBV7-2 and TRBJ1-1; D is perhaps TRBD1 (5 bases). CDR3 protein: CASSFREGEAFF. CDR3 nucleotide sequence: TGTGCCAGCAGCTTCAGGGAAGGTGAAGCTTTCTTT.